The 22 T cell receptor beta chains presented below share a single source sample, sequenced in a study of OX40 agonist ivuxolimab in advanced cancers. Method: immunoSEQ multiplex PCR; TCRdb's copy keeps in-frame clones and lacks some. The repertoire consists of tens of thousands of clones, with 91% occurring once and the leading ten covering 3% to 4%. The sequences come from CD4+ or CD8+ T cells sorted from blood, collected in a trial of the OX40 agonist ivuxolimab. The origin of the receptors is an adult with an advanced solid tumor such as melanoma, head and neck, liver or kidney cancer.

V gene TRBV5-4 combines with J gene TRBJ1-6; 9 bases match TRBD1. Germline V gene data show CDR1 as SGHNT and CDR2 as YYREEE (reference sequence). V was clipped by 1 base and J by 10 bases; unmatched bases: 3. The CDR3 is 14 residues long. The CDR3 reads CASSLRTGGSPLHF. DNA for the CDR3: TGTGCCAGCAGCTTGAGAACAGGGGGCTCACCCCTCCACTTT.

This sequence joins TRBV11-2 and TRBJ2-7, with D uncertain. Germline V gene lookup returns CDR1 SGHAT and CDR2 FQNNGV. The CDR3 is made up of 12 amino acids. Trimming left V 1 base short and J 4 bases short, with 5 bases between. The DNA for the CDR3 is TGTGCCAGCAGCTTAGTGAAATACGAGCAGTACTTC. Translation: CASSLVKYEQYF.

This sequence joins TRBV4-1 and TRBJ1-1; D remains unclear. Trimming cost V 0 bases and J 0 bases, with 11 bases left between them. CDR1 MGHRA and CDR2 YSYEKL come from the germline V gene. The CDR3 has 16 amino acids. The CDR3 is CASSQDIYPMNTEAFF. DNA of the CDR3: TGCGCCAGCAGCCAAGATATCTACCCCATGAACACTGAAGCTTTCTTT.

The gene calls are TRBV7-6 and TRBJ2-2; tentatively, D is TRBD2 (5 bases). V was trimmed by 6 bases and J by 3 bases, leaving 17 bases between them. Germline CDR1 reads SGHVS; CDR2 reads FNYEAQ. This CDR3 is built from 16 residues. CDR3: CASSSDSDPYTGELFF. CDR3 in DNA: TGTGCCAGCAGTTCGGACTCAGATCCTTACACCGGGGAGCTGTTTTTT.

The chain joins TRBV6-4 to TRBJ1-1; a weak D match, TRBD1 (6 bases). The CDR3 sequence is 13 residues long. V dropped 0 bases and J dropped 6 bases, with 8 bases sitting between them. Germline CDR1 reads MRHNA; CDR2 reads SNTAGT. This chain's CDR3 is CASSDSPGAEAFF. The DNA for the CDR3 is TGTGCCAGCAGTGACTCACCAGGGGCTGAAGCTTTCTTT.

This chain connects TRBV5-8 to TRBJ2-1; perhaps TRBD1 as D (6 bases). CDR1 and CDR2 from the germline V gene are SGHTS and YDEGEE. V shed 9 bases and J shed 5 bases, with 18 bases lying between them. The CDR3 is made up of 14 amino acids. As DNA, the CDR3 is TGTGCCACAGCGCTACAGGGCCTTCACAATGAGCAGTTCTTC. This codes for CATALQGLHNEQFF.

The chain joins TRBV6-6 to TRBJ2-7; TRBD2 matches at 10 bases. This CDR3 is 13 amino acids long. From germline, CDR1 is MNHNY and CDR2 SVGAGI (reference sequence). The junction had 5 bases not matched to a gene; V was cut back by 5 bases and J by 7 bases. The CDR3: CASSPTSGWEQYF. In DNA, the CDR3 is TGTGCCAGCAGTCCGACTAGCGGGTGGGAGCAGTACTTC.

The CDR3 sequence is CASSPITSGSLPTGGNEQFF. The CDR3 region has the DNA TGTGCCAGCAGCCCAATCACGAGCGGGAGTCTCCCAACAGGAGGCAATGAGCAGTTCTTC. The rearrangement joins TRBV11-3 to TRBJ2-1; 8 bases are a match to TRBD2. CDR1 is SGHNT and CDR2 is YENEEA in the germline V gene. This CDR3 region has 20 residues. The junction had 24 bases not matched to a gene; V was cut back by 5 bases and J by 6 bases.

The chain recombines TRBV27 with TRBJ2-5, with 7 bases that match TRBD1. J gave up 5 bases and V 5 bases, and 8 bases lay outside the gene matches. The CDR3 has 14 residues. Germline V gene sequence: CDR1 MNHEY, CDR2 SMNVEV (reference sequence). In nucleotides, the CDR3 is TGTGCCAGCAGTCCTCAGGGGGTAGGGGAGACCCAGTACTTC. Amino acids: CASSPQGVGETQYF.

This chain uses TRBV23-1 with TRBJ2-5; D call uncertain. TRBV23-1 belongs to the ORF category, with a function that is uncertain. Trimming pared 4 bases from V and 7 bases from J, leaving 13 bases between. The CDR3 runs to 13 residues. The CDR3 DNA follows: TGCGCCAGCAGTCCCTACTCCTTAGGGACCCAGTACTTC. Its protein is CASSPYSLGTQYF.

The chain combines TRBV19 with TRBJ2-4, with D perhaps assigned TRBD1 or TRBD2 (6 bases each). The ends were cut back, 0 bases at V and 2 bases at J, with 11 bases in the middle. This CDR3 has 16 amino acids. Germline CDR1 is LNHDA and CDR2 is SQIVND (reference sequence). Here the CDR3 reads CASSIDSGGTKNIQYF. In DNA, the CDR3 is TGTGCCAGTAGTATAGATTCCGGGGGCACCAAAAACATTCAGTACTTC.

By its share, this clone is medium-sized (0.01 to 0.1%). The V gene is TRBV6-8, the J gene TRBJ2-7, with D hard to call. The V end lost 7 bases, the J end lost 3 bases, and 10 bases lay between the germline ends. Germline V lookup: CDR1 MNHGY, CDR2 SAAAGT. The CDR3 is 12 amino acids. This chain's CDR3 is CASTTNFYEQYF. As DNA, the CDR3 is TGTGCCAGCACTACGAACTTCTACGAGCAGTACTTC.

The chain combines TRBV27 with TRBJ2-7; TRBD1 matches at 8 bases. V shed 8 bases, J shed 2 bases, and the junction held 5 bases outside the gene matches. CDR3 length equals 13 residues. Germline CDR1 MNHEY, CDR2 SMNVEV (reference sequence). The CDR3 DNA follows: TGTGCCAGCCGGGACAGGTTGACCTACGAGCAGTACTTC. As protein: CASRDRLTYEQYF.

This clone was recorded once. The CDR3 nucleotides read TGTGCCAGCAGTTACCGGGAGACAGATACGCAGTATTTT. Translating it yields CASSYRETDTQYF. J is TRBJ2-3 and V is TRBV6-6; maybe TRBD2 (6 bases). The CDR3 runs to 13 residues. The ends were cut back, 2 bases at V and 3 bases at J, with 6 bases in the middle. CDR1 is MNHNY, CDR2 SVGAGI, per germline (reference sequence).

The CDR3 loop is CASSPRQGPPGNTIYF. In nucleotides, the CDR3 is TGTGCCAGCAGCCCTCGACAGGGCCCCCCTGGAAACACCATATATTTT. This chain links TRBV7-9 with TRBJ1-3; 7 bases are a match to TRBD1. Germline V gives CDR1 SEHNR, CDR2 FQNEAQ (reference sequence). CDR3 length equals 16 residues. After removal of 5 bases from V and 2 bases from J, the junction contained 9 bases not matched to a gene. Combining the CDR3 with reference TRBV7-9 and TRBJ1-3 gives the whole variable domain DTGVSQNPRHKITKRGQNVTFRCDPISEHNRLYWYRQTLGQGPEFLTYFQNEAQLEKSRLLSDRFSAERPKGSFSTLEIQRTEQGDSAMYLCASSPRQGPPGNTIYFGEGSWLTVV.

The chain has TRBV5-5 and TRBJ2-7; the D gene is possibly TRBD1 (6 bases). Germline V lookup: CDR1 SGHKS, CDR2 YYEKEE (reference sequence). Trimming stripped 2 bases from V and 3 bases from J, with 9 bases between. This CDR3 has 13 amino acids. Here the CDR3 DNA reads TGTGCCAGCAGCTTACGACAGGACTACGAGCAGTACTTC. Protein sequence: CASSLRQDYEQYF. The whole variable domain, remainder taken from reference TRBV5-5 and TRBJ2-7, is DAGVTQSPTHLIKTRGQQVTLRCSPISGHKSVSWYQQVLGQGPQFIFQYYEKEERGRGNFPDRFSARQFPNYSSELNVNALLLGDSALYLCASSLRQDYEQYFGPGTRLTVT.

The CDR3 DNA reads TGTGCCAGCAGCGATGGACAGGCAGCAACTAATGAAAAACTGTTTTTT. Residues: CASSDGQAATNEKLFF. This chain links TRBV9 with TRBJ1-4; 7 bases align to TRBD1. Germline-derived CDR1 and CDR2 are SGDLS and YYNGEE. The CDR3 loop spans 16 amino acids. Trimming took 3 bases from V and 0 from J; bases not matched to a gene: 5.

The rearrangement links TRBV7-3 to TRBJ2-5; 11 nucleotides line up with TRBD2. V lost 3 bases, J lost 0 bases, and 12 bases stayed unmatched. CDR1 SGHTA and CDR2 FQGTGA come from the germline V gene. The CDR3 is made up of 19 amino acids. CDR3 protein: CASSLSVTGTSGDQETQYF. The DNA of the CDR3 is TGTGCCAGCAGCTTGTCGGTAACGGGGACTAGCGGAGACCAAGAGACCCAGTACTTC.

The chain recombines TRBV27 with TRBJ2-1; D may correspond to TRBD1 or TRBD2 (5 bases each). The CDR3 sequence is 13 residues long. Germline-derived CDR1 and CDR2 are MNHEY and SMNVEV (reference sequence). Deletions cut 5 bases from V and 9 bases from J, with 14 bases between. CDR3 loop: CASSPTMRGEQFF. The CDR3 coding sequence is TGTGCCAGCAGTCCCACCATGAGGGGTGAGCAGTTCTTC.

The genes are TRBV15 and TRBJ2-1; 10 bases line up with TRBD2. This CDR3 contains 15 residues. Germline CDR1 reads LNHNV; CDR2 reads YYDKDF (reference sequence). Unmatched junction bases numbered 10, after V lost 5 bases and J lost 9 bases. The CDR3 sequence is CATSYSSGSKPEQFF. The CDR3 bases are TGTGCCACCAGCTATTCTAGCGGGAGTAAACCTGAGCAGTTCTTC.

The chain links TRBV6-5 to TRBJ2-1; 8 bases line up with TRBD1. The trim removed 1 base at V and 5 bases at J, leaving 1 base unmatched. The germline V gene has CDR1 MNHEY and CDR2 SVGAGI. This CDR3 has 14 amino acids. The CDR3 here is CASSYWTGNNEQFF. The CDR3 nucleotides are TGTGCCAGCAGTTACTGGACAGGGAACAATGAGCAGTTCTTC.

This clone has just one count. The gene calls are TRBV10-3 and TRBJ2-5, with 10 bases fitting TRBD2. Germline assignment: CDR1 ENHRY and CDR2 SYGVKD. V shed 2 bases, J shed 5 bases, and the junction held 5 bases outside the gene matches. The CDR3 runs to 15 residues. CDR3 residues: CAISEAAGGSETQYF. As DNA, the CDR3 is TGTGCCATCAGTGAGGCAGCGGGAGGGTCGGAGACCCAGTACTTC.